The sequence of this T cell receptor beta chain was determined in a study of cytomegalovirus exposure and HLA in healthy donors. Findings of the study overall: In a later analysis, TCR association rates varied by HLA locus: DRB1 most, HLA-C fewest. Productive rates of about 87% or about 30% were seen for most TCR beta V segments in an earlier analysis. Several V segments, TRBV6-2 and TRBV6-3 among them, could not be told apart and were dropped.

PCR was performed using 60 Vbeta and 13 Jbeta primers. Assay used: immunoSEQ multiplex PCR; TCRdb lists only in-frame clones, some missing. The sample shows 150,000 to 200,000 clones, around 85% of them seen only once. J was trimmed by 4 bases and V by 7 bases; bases with no gene match: 11. Germline CDR1 and CDR2: MNHNS and SASEGT. The CDR3 is 15 residues long. Comments on this clone: The antigen is not known.

The rearrangement uses TRBV6-1 and TRBJ2-7, with TRBD1 matching 9 bases. This receptor was identified in a young man in good health and CMV-seropositive. The sequenced sample consisted of PBMCs. CDR3 nucleotides: TGTGCCAGCATTATAGTACAGGGGGCTGGGTACGAGCAGTACTTC. Translated: CASIIVQGAGYEQYF.